A selection of T cell receptor beta chains follows, all from one sample in a study of cytomegalovirus exposure and HLA in healthy donors. Measured with immunoSEQ multiplex PCR; TCRdb has only the in-frame clones, and not every one. The repertoire holds some 120,000 clones, roughly four fifths seen once, with approximately 10% in the top ten. The sample was PBMCs. The origin of the receptors is a male donor in good health and CMV-seropositive. CDR3s include the opening cysteine and the closing phenylalanine or tryptophan. A D gene is named only where the DNA matches it firmly. Rows give clone size only sometimes, using once, few, many, or a class for an expanded clone.

-	TRBJ2-2	-	TRBV2	TGTGCCAGCAGCCAGGGTAACACCGGGGAGCTGTTTTTT	CASSQGNTGELFF
once	TRBJ2-1	-	TRBV10-2	TGCGCCAGCAGCCGGGACACCTACAATGAGCAGTTCTTC	CASSRDTYNEQFF
-	TRBJ1-5	-	TRBV7-2	TGTGCCAGCAGCTTAGTAGCTGCTCCGAATAGCAATCAGCCCCAGCATTTT	CASSLVAAPNSNQPQHF
-	TRBJ1-1	-	TRBV5-5	TGTGCCAGCAGCTTGGAGGATTGGGCGACAGACCCGAGGACTGAAGCTTTCTTT	CASSLEDWATDPRTEAFF
-	TRBJ1-4	-	TRBV15	TGTGCCACCAGCAGAGCGGCAGGGAATGAAAAACTGTTTTTT	CATSRAAGNEKLFF
-	TRBJ2-2	TRBD2	TRBV28	TGTGCCAGCGGCTCTCGAGCGGGAGCCGGGGCCGGGGAGCTGTTTTTT	CASGSRAGAGAGELFF
-	TRBJ2-2	TRBD1	TRBV4-3	TGCGCCAGCAGCCAAGTGGGGACAGGGCTAACCGGGGAGCTGTTTTTT	CASSQVGTGLTGELFF
-	TRBJ2-1	TRBD2	TRBV5-6	TGTGCCAGCAGCTTCACTCGACTAGCGGGAGACAATGAGCAGTTCTTC	CASSFTRLAGDNEQFF
-	TRBJ1-3	-	TRBV7-2	TGTGCCAGCAGCCCTCAGGGAGGTGGAAACACCATATATTTT	CASSPQGGGNTIYF
-	TRBJ1-4	-	TRBV27	TGTGCCAGCAGTCCAACCCCAGGATTTGCAACTAATGAAAAACTGTTTTTT	CASSPTPGFATNEKLFF
-	TRBJ1-1	-	TRBV7-9	TGTGCCAGCAGCCTCTCCCCGGCCAGGGACACTGAAGCTTTCTTT	CASSLSPARDTEAFF
-	TRBJ2-4	TRBD2	TRBV7-9	TGTGCCAGCAGCTACACCTCGGGGACTAGAGTAGCCAAAAACATTCAGTACTTC	CASSYTSGTRVAKNIQYF
-	TRBJ2-2	-	TRBV6-6	TGTGCCAGCACCCCCCCGGGGACCGGGGAGCTGTTTTTT	CASTPPGTGELFF
once	TRBJ1-5	-	TRBV30	TGTGCCTGGAGTGGGGGGGTTCAGCCCCAGCATTTT	CAWSGGVQPQHF
-	TRBJ1-2	TRBD1	TRBV19	TGTGCCAGTAGTATAGACCACGACGGGACAGGGATCCTTAACTATGGCTACACCTTC	CASSIDHDGTGILNYGYTF
-	TRBJ1-5	-	TRBV28	TGTGCCAGCAGGTCTCATAAGGGGTCAAGCAATCAGCCCCAGCATTTT	CASRSHKGSSNQPQHF
-	TRBJ2-7	-	TRBV19	TGTGCCAGTAGTATAGCGGGGGTAAAGTACTTC	CASSIAGVKYF
few	TRBJ2-7	-	TRBV11-2	TGTGCCAGCAGCTTAGGATTGGAGCTCTACGAGCAGTACTTC	CASSLGLELYEQYF
-	TRBJ2-3	-	TRBV9	TGTGCCAGCAGCGTATTAACAGGGTCGGCGGGAGATACGCAGTATTTT	CASSVLTGSAGDTQYF
-	TRBJ1-2	-	TRBV7-9	TGTGCCAGCAGCTTGCAGGAGGGGTTAGGCGGCTACACCTTC	CASSLQEGLGGYTF
-	TRBJ2-7	TRBD2	TRBV11-2	TGTGCCAGCAGCCCCCCGACTAGCGGGTTATCCTACGAGCAGTACTTC	CASSPPTSGLSYEQYF
-	TRBJ2-7	-	TRBV10-3	TGTGCCATCAGTGAAAGATTGGGGCCGGGCGACGAGCAGTACTTC	CAISERLGPGDEQYF
-	TRBJ2-5	TRBD2	TRBV9	TGTGCCAGCAGCCCGAGGGGCGGGAGAGAGACCCAGTACTTC	CASSPRGGRETQYF
few	TRBJ1-5	TRBD1	TRBV28	TGTGCCAGCAGTCAACAGGGGAGCAATCAGCCCCAGCATTTT	CASSQQGSNQPQHF
few	TRBJ2-1	TRBD2	TRBV19	TGTGCCAGTATTGGACTAGCTGGTGCCTACAATGAGCAGTTCTTC	CASIGLAGAYNEQFF
-	TRBJ2-7	-	TRBV30	TGTGCCTGGACGAGGGGGGGTGGCGTTTACGAGCAGTACTTC	CAWTRGGGVYEQYF
-	TRBJ1-1	-	TRBV2	TGTGCCACCTCCAGGGAGGGACACACTGAAGCTTTCTTT	CATSREGHTEAFF
-	TRBJ2-3	-	TRBV5-1	TGCGCCAGCAGCTTGGACAGCGGAACTAGCACAGATACGCAGTATTTT	CASSLDSGTSTDTQYF
-	TRBJ1-5	TRBD1	TRBV9	TGTGCCAGCAGCCGGGGACAGGGGGTAAATCAGCCCCAGCATTTT	CASSRGQGVNQPQHF
-	TRBJ1-5	-	TRBV27	TGTGCCAGCAGTCTCACGGAGTTCGCCAAGCCCCAGCATTTT	CASSLTEFAKPQHF
-	TRBJ2-7	TRBD2	TRBV7-6	TGTGCCAGCAGCCCCCACTCCGGGACTAGCGGGAGCTCCTACGAGCAGTACTTC	CASSPHSGTSGSSYEQYF
-	TRBJ2-1	-	TRBV7-8	TGTGCCAGCAGCCAACAGAGCTCCTACAATGAGCAGTTCTTC	CASSQQSSYNEQFF
-	TRBJ2-5	-	TRBV5-8	TGTGCCAGCAGCGCCGGGACACTCCTGGAGACCCAGTACTTC	CASSAGTLLETQYF
-	TRBJ2-5	-	TRBV5-6	TGTGCCAGCAGCTTGAACGTCGGGGAGACCCAGTACTTC	CASSLNVGETQYF
-	TRBJ2-7	-	TRBV6-6	TGTGCCAGCGGCTACATAGCGGATACCTACGAGCAGTACTTC	CASGYIADTYEQYF
once	TRBJ2-3	-	TRBV28	TGTGCCGGAGGGGGAGGGGCTGGGGATACGCAGTATTTT	CAGGGGAGDTQYF
-	TRBJ2-7	TRBD2	TRBV7-9	TGTGCCAGCAGCTTGGGCCTTGCGGGGGAACCCTACGAGCAGTACTTC	CASSLGLAGEPYEQYF
-	TRBJ2-5	-	TRBV7-2	TGTGCCAGCAGCTTCCAGGGACGGGGGCAAGAGACCCAGTACTTC	CASSFQGRGQETQYF
-	TRBJ2-7	TRBD1	TRBV6-1	TGTGCCAGCAATACAGGGGGCCGCCTTGGGCAGTACTTC	CASNTGGRLGQYF
-	TRBJ2-7	-	TRBV28	TGTGCCAGCAGTTCCGTAGCGGAGATACCTTCCTACGAGCAGTACTTC	CASSSVAEIPSYEQYF
once	TRBJ2-3	-	TRBV5-4	TGTGCCAGCAGCATTACTAGGGATACGCAGTATTTT	CASSITRDTQYF
-	TRBJ1-5	-	TRBV19	TGTGCCAGTAGTATCGGCAGGGGAGGCAATCAGCCCCAGCATTTT	CASSIGRGGNQPQHF
-	TRBJ2-7	TRBD2	TRBV10-2	TGCGCCAGCAGGGCCCCGACTAGCGTATTCTACGAGCAGTACTTC	CASRAPTSVFYEQYF
-	TRBJ2-6	-	TRBV19	TGTGCCGGAGCGAGGGCTGGGGCCAACGTCCTGACTTTC	CAGARAGANVLTF
-	TRBJ1-2	-	TRBV7-3	TGTGCCAGCAGCTCCGGTACAGGCTCGCATGGCTACACCTTC	CASSSGTGSHGYTF
-	TRBJ2-7	TRBD1	TRBV7-2	TGTGCCAGCAACCTACAGGGGGCGCCCTACGAGCAGTACTTC	CASNLQGAPYEQYF
-	TRBJ1-5	-	TRBV6-1	TGTGCCAGCAGTGAAGGTCGGGGCGGGAGCCAGCCCCAGCATTTT	CASSEGRGGSQPQHF
once	TRBJ2-5	TRBD2	TRBV5-6	TGTGCCAGCAGCCCGTTTGGCGGGAGGGCCGGTGAGACCCAGTACTTC	CASSPFGGRAGETQYF
-	TRBJ2-5	-	TRBV5-6	TGTGCCAGCAGCTTGATAGCGTTGGAGACCCAGTACTTC	CASSLIALETQYF
once	TRBJ2-3	TRBD1	TRBV27	TGTGCCAGCAGTAATCCGGGACAGATGACAGATACGCAGTATTTT	CASSNPGQMTDTQYF
once	TRBJ2-7	TRBD1	TRBV7-9	TGTGCCAGCAGCCGAGGGACAGGGATTAGGCAGTACTTC	CASSRGTGIRQYF
-	TRBJ2-2	TRBD2	TRBV9	TGTGCCAGCAGCCCGCGACTAGCGGGTGGGCAGGGGGAGCTGTTTTTT	CASSPRLAGGQGELFF
-	TRBJ2-1	-	TRBV30	TGTGCCTTCCAATGGGAGTACAATGAGCAGTTCTTC	CAFQWEYNEQFF